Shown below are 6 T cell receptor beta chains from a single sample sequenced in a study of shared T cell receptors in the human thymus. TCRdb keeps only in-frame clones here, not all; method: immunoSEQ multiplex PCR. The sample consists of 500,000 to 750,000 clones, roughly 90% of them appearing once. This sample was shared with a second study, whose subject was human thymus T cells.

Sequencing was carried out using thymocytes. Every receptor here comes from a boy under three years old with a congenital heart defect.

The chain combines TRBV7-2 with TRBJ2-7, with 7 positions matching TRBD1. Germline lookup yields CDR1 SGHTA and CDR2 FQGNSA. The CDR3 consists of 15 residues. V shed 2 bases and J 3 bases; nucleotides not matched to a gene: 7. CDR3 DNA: TGTGCCAGCAGCTTATTTCTACAGGGGTACTACGAGCAGTACTTC. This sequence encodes CASSLFLQGYYEQYF.

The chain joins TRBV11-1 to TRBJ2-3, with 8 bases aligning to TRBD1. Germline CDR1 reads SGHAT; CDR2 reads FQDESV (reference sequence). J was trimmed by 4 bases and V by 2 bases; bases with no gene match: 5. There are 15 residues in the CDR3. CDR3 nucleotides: TGTGCCAGCAGCTTAACCCGGACAGGGTCAGATACGCAGTATTTT. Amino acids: CASSLTRTGSDTQYF.

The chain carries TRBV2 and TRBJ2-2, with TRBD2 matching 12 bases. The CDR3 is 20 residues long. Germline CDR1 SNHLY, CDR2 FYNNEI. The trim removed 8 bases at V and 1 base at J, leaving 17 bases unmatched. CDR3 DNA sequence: TGTGCCAGCGGGCAGACGACTGACAAGACTAGCGGGAGGAACACCGGGGAGCTGTTTTTT. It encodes CASGQTTDKTSGRNTGELFF.

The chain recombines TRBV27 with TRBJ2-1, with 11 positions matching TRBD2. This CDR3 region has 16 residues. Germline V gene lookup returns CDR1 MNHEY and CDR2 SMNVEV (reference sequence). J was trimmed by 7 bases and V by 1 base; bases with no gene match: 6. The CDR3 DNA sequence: TGTGCCAGCAGTTTATTTAGCGGGAGGGTGGGTAATGAGCAGTTCTTC. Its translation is CASSLFSGRVGNEQFF.

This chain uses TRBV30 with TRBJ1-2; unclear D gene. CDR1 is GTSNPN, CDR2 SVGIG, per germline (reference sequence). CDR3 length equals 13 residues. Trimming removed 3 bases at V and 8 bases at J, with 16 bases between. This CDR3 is CAWRRRGEKGYTF. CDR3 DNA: TGTGCCTGGAGGAGGCGGGGAGAGAAGGGCTACACCTTC.

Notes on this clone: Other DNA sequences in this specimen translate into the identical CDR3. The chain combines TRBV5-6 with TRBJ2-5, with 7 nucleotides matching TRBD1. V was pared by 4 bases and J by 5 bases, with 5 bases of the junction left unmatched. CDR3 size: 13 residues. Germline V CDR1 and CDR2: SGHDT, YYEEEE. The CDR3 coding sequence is TGTGCCAGCAGCCTAGGACAGGAGGAGACCCAGTACTTC. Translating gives CASSLGQEETQYF.